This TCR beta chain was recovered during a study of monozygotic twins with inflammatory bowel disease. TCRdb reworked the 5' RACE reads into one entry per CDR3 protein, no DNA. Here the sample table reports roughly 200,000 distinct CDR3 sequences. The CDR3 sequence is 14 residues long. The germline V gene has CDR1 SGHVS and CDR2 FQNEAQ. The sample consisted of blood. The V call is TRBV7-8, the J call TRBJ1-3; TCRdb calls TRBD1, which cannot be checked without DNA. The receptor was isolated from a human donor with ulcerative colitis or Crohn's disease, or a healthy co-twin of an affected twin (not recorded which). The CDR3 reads CASSGQGLGNTIYF.